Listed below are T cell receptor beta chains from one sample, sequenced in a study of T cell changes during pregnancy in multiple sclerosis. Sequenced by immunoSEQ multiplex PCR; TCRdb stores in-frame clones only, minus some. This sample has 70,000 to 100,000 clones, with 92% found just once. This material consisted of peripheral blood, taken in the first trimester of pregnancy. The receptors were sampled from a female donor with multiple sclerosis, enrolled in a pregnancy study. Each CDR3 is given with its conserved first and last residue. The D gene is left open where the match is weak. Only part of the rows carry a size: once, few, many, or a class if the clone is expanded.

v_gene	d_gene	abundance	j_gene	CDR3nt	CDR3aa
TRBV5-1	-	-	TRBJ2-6	TGCGCCAGCAGCTTGCTCAGGGGCCTCTCTGGGGCCAACGTCCTGACTTTC	CASSLLRGLSGANVLTF
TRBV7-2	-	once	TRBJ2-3	TGTGCCAGCAGCTTATCCGGCGGGTACACAGATACGCAGTATTTT	CASSLSGGYTDTQYF
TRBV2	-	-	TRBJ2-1	TGTGCCAGCAGTCCGTCCGGGTCGCTACAGTTCTTC	CASSPSGSLQFF
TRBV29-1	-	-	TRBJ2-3	TGCAGCGTTATAACCTGGGCGGGTAGCACAGATACGCAGTATTTT	CSVITWAGSTDTQYF
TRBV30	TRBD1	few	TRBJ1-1	TGTGCCTGGAGTCAGTTTCGACAGGGGAGCACTGAAGCTTTCTTT	CAWSQFRQGSTEAFF
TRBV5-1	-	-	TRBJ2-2	TGCGCCAGCAGCTTGGCGGCGAACACCGGGGAGCTGTTTTTT	CASSLAANTGELFF
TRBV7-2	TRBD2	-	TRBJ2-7	TGTGCCAGCAGCAAGCGGGAGGGGCTCTACGAGCAGTACTTC	CASSKREGLYEQYF
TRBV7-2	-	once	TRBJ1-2	TGTGCCAGCACCCCTCGAGGCAGGGCGAACTATGGCTACACCTTC	CASTPRGRANYGYTF
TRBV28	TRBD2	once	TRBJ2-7	TGTGCCAGCAGTTTGGGGGGGTACACCTACGAGCAGTACTTC	CASSLGGYTYEQYF
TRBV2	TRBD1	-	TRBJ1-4	TGTGCCAGCAGTAGACAGGGAGGAAAACTGTTTTTT	CASSRQGGKLFF
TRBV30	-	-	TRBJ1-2	TGTGCCTGGAACCCAGGGGATGTCTATGGCTACACCTTC	CAWNPGDVYGYTF
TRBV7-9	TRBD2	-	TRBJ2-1	TGTGCCAGCAGCTCCCCGACTAGCGGGACTTCCTACAATGAGCAGTTCTTC	CASSSPTSGTSYNEQFF
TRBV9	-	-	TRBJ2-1	TGTGCCAGCAGCGGATACGGCGGGGCCCGCTACAATGAGCAGTTCTTC	CASSGYGGARYNEQFF
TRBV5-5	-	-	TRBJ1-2	TGTGCCAGCAGCTTGGCAGGGTCAGGGCTAGGCTACACCTTC	CASSLAGSGLGYTF
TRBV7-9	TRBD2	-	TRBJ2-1	TGTGCCAGCAGCTTAGGACTAGCCCTCTCCTACAATGAGCAGTTCTTC	CASSLGLALSYNEQFF
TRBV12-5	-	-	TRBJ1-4	TGTGCTAGTGGTTCCCCCTTGGGAGGAACTAATGAAAAACTGTTTTTT	CASGSPLGGTNEKLFF
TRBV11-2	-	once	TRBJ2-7	TGTGCCAGCAGCTTAACTCGGGTCCACGAGCAGTACTTC	CASSLTRVHEQYF
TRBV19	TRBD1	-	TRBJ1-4	TGTGCCAGTAGTACCCGACAGGGGACCTTGGGGGAAAAACTGTTTTTT	CASSTRQGTLGEKLFF
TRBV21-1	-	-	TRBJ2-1	TGTGCCAGCAGCCTAAAGAATCGGGTGCGGGAGGAGAGCTCCTACAATGAGCAGTTCTTC	CASSLKNRVREESSYNEQFF
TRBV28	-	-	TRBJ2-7	TGTGCCAGCAGTTTTCAGGTCAGCTCCTACGAGCAGTACTTC	CASSFQVSSYEQYF
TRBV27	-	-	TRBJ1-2	TGTGCCAGCAGTTTTTTAACCGGGACTAACTATGGCTACACCTTC	CASSFLTGTNYGYTF
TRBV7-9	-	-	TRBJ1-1	TGTGCCAGCACCACAGGGTCTGAAGCTTTCTTT	CASTTGSEAFF
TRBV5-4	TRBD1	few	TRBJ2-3	TGTGCCAGCAGCTTTGGACAGGCCCCCACAGATACGCAGTATTTT	CASSFGQAPTDTQYF
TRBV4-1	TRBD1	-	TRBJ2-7	TGCGCCAGCAGCCAAGATCAAGGGACAGGGTCCTACGAGCAGTACTTC	CASSQDQGTGSYEQYF
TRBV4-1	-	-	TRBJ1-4	TGCGCCAGCAGCCAGACAAATCCACGGGAAAAACTGTTTTTT	CASSQTNPREKLFF
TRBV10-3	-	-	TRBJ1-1	TGTGCCACCTCCTATGGGCAGAAGTTGAACACTGAAGCTTTCTTT	CATSYGQKLNTEAFF
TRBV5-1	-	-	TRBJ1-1	TGCGCCAGCAGCTTGGGTGGGGGGGTAGGGAACACTGAAGCTTTCTTT	CASSLGGGVGNTEAFF
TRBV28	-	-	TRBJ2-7	TGTGCCAGCTGCCAGCGCCTCCCTTACGAGCAGTACTTC	CASCQRLPYEQYF
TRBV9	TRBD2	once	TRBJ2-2	TGTGCCAGCAGCGTCCAGGGACTAAACACCGGGGAGCTGTTTTTT	CASSVQGLNTGELFF
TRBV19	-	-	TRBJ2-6	TGTGCCAGTAGTATGGGGGGGCCTGGGGCCAACGTCCTGACTTTC	CASSMGGPGANVLTF
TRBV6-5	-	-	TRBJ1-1	TGTGCCAGCTCAATGGGGACTACGATGAACACTGAAGCTTTCTTT	CASSMGTTMNTEAFF
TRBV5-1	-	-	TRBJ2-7	TGCGCCAGCAGCTTGGAACAGAGACCCTACGAGCAGTACTTC	CASSLEQRPYEQYF
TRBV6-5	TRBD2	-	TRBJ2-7	TGTGCCAGCATTCCACGGGCTAGCGGGAGACACGAGCAGTACTTC	CASIPRASGRHEQYF
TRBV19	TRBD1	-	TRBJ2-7	TGTGCCAGTAGTGTAAACAGGGGACCCCTTTACGAGCAGTACTTC	CASSVNRGPLYEQYF
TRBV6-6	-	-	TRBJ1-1	TGTGCCAGCAGTCTATCAGCGGGGAGTGGTACTGAAGCTTTCTTT	CASSLSAGSGTEAFF
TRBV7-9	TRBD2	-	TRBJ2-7	TGTGCCAGCAGCCGGACTAGCGGGAGGGGATCCTACGAGCAGTACTTC	CASSRTSGRGSYEQYF
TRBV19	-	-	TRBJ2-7	TGTGCCAGTAGTATCGGGATCGAGGGCCCCTACGAGCAGTACTTC	CASSIGIEGPYEQYF
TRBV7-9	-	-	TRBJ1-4	TGTGCCAGCAGCTCAGCGGGCAGGGGTAAAGAAAAACTGTTTTTT	CASSSAGRGKEKLFF
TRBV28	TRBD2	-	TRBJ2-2	TGTGCCAGCAGTCTCACGGGGGTACTAGCGGGAGCGGGGTCCACCGGGGAGCTGTTTTTT	CASSLTGVLAGAGSTGELFF
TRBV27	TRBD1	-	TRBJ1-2	TGTGCCAGCAGTTTATCCCTAAGGTCGTACAGGGGGACAGGGGGCGGCTACACCTTC	CASSLSLRSYRGTGGGYTF
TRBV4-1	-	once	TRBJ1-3	TGCGCCAGCAGCCAAGAAGGGCGGGACGGTGCATACCATGGAAACACCATATATTTT	CASSQEGRDGAYHGNTIYF
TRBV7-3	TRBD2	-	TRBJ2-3	TGTGCCAGCAGCCCCTTAGCGGGAGAGGCAGATACGCAGTATTTT	CASSPLAGEADTQYF
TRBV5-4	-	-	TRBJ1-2	TGTGCCAGCAGCTTCGGCGGCAGGGGCGACTATGGCTACACCTTC	CASSFGGRGDYGYTF
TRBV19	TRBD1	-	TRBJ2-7	TGTGCCACCAAGGACAGGGGTCGGTACGAGCAGTACTTC	CATKDRGRYEQYF
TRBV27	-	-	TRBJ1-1	TGTGCCAGCAGTTTATATGCAGGGGTGAACACTGAAGCTTTCTTT	CASSLYAGVNTEAFF
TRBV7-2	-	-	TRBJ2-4	TGTGCCAGCAGCTTGGGGCTAGATCTAGCCAAAAACATTCAGTACTTC	CASSLGLDLAKNIQYF